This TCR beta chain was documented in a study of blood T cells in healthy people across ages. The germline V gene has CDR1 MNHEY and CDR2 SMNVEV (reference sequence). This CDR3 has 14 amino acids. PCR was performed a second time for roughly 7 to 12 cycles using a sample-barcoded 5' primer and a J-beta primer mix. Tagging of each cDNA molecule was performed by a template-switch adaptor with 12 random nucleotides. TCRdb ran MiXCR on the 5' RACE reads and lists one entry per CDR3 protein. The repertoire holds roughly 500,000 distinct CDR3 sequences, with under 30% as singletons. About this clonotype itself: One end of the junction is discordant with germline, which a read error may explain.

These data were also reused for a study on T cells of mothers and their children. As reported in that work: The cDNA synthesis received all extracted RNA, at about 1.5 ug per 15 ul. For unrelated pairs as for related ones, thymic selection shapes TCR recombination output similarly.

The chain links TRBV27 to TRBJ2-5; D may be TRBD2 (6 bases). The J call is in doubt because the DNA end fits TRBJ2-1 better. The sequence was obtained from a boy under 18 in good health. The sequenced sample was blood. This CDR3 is CASSLSNLAFEQFF. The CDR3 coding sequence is TGTGCCAGTAGTTTATCGAACCTAGCGTTTGAGCAGTTCTTC.